This TCR beta chain was identified during a study of shared T cell receptors in the human thymus. The repertoire was sequenced with immunoSEQ multiplex PCR; TCRdb's copy has only in-frame clones and lacks some. Altogether hundreds of thousands of clones are present, roughly 90% being singletons, with the ten largest covering about 0.01%. The ends were cut back, 0 bases at V and 5 bases at J, with 17 bases in the middle. The CDR3 is made up of 16 amino acids. Germline V gene data show CDR1 as KGHSH and CDR2 as LQKENI. The data also belong to a second study, concerning human thymus T cells.

The sequence derives from a boy in the first two years of life with a congenital heart defect. The chain is built from TRBV18 and TRBJ2-7, with D tentatively TRBD1 (7 bases). Material: thymocytes. The DNA of the CDR3 is TGTGCCAGCTCACCACCGCGGGACAGCCGATCGCACGAGCAGTACTTC. Translating it yields CASSPPRDSRSHEQYF.